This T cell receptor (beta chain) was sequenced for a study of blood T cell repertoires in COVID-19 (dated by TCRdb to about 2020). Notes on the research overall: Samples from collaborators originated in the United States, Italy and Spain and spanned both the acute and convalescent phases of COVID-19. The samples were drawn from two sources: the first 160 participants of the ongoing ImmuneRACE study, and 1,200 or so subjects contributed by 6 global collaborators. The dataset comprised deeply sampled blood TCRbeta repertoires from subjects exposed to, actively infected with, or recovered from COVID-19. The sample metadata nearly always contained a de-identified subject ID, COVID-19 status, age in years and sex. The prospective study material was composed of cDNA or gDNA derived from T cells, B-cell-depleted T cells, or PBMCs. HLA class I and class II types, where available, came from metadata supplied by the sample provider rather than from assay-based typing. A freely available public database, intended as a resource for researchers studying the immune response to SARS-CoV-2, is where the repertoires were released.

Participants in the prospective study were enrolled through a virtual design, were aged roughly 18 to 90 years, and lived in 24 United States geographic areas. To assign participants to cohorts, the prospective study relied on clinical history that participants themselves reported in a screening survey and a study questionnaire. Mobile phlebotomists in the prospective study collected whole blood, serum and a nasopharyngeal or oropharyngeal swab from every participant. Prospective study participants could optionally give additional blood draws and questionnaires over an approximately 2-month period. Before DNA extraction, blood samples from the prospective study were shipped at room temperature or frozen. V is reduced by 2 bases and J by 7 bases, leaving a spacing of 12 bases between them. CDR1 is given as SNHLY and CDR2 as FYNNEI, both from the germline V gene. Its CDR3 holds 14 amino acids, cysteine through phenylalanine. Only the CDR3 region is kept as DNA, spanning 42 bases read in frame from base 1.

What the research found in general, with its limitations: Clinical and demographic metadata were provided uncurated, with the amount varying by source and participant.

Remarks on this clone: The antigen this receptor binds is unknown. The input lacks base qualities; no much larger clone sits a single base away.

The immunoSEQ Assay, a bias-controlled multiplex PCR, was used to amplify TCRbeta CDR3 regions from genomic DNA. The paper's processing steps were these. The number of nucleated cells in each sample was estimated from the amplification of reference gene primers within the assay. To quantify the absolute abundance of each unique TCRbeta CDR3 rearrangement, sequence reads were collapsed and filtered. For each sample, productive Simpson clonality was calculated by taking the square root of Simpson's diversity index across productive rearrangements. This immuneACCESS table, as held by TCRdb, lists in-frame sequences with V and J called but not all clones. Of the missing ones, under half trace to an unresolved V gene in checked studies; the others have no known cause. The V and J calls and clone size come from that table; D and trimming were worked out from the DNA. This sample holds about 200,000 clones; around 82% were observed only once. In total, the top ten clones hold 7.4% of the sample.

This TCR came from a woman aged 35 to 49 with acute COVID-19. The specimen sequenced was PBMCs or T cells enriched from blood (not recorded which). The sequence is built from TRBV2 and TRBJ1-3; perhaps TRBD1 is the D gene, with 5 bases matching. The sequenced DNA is TGTGCCAGCAGTGAACAGGGTCCGTCCAACACCATATATTTT. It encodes CASSEQGPSNTIYF.